This paragraph reports one T cell receptor beta chain. No antigen is known for it. This sample was included in a study of vaccination effects on CD4 cells after COVID-19. Background on the study: Post-vaccination samples were obtained at early and late time points from a few convalescent patients.

Prior to sequencing, the ViraFEST assay stimulated PBMC with viral peptide pools, which expanded the antigen-specific CD4+ T cells. The culture ran for about 11 days, and then CD4+ T cells were isolated. Sometime from March through December 2020, the person acquired a SARS-CoV-2 infection that PCR confirmed. The cohort was immunized with two doses of either the BNT162b2 or mRNA-1273 vaccine. The authors exchanged half the medium for IL-2 medium on days 3 and 7. The repertoire was sequenced with immunoSEQ multiplex PCR; TCRdb's copy has only in-frame clones and lacks some. The data show about 14,000 clones, with around 84% seen just once and around 28% held by the top ten. J lost 7 bases, V lost 0 bases, and 3 bases had no gene match. This CDR3 has 14 residues. Germline V gene sequence: CDR1 SGHNT, CDR2 YYREEE (reference sequence). Study outcomes and limitations: Late after vaccination, infection- and vaccine-induced clones showed marked clonal contraction. Spike-reactive clones in convalescents after vaccination were chiefly newly vaccine-induced.

This receptor was identified in a human donor who had a prior SARS-CoV-2 infection. The sample consisted of CD4+ T cells from PBMCs cultured with HCoV-NL63 spike peptides, taken after COVID-19 vaccination. The chain has TRBV5-4 and TRBJ2-1; 8 positions match TRBD2. The CDR3 nucleotides are TGTGCCAGCAGCTTGGGCAGCGGGAGTAATGAGCAGTTCTTC. It codes for CASSLGSGSNEQFF.